The 14 T cell receptor beta chains in this list originate from one sample, sequenced in a study of cytomegalovirus exposure and HLA in healthy donors (dated by TCRdb to about 2017). Library preparation was by the immunoSEQ multiplex PCR assay. For the multiplex PCR, a mixture combining 60 forward primers for TCR Vbeta segments and 13 reverse primers for TCR Jbeta segments was used. TCRdb's version of the immuneACCESS table is confined to in-frame rearrangements and falls short of the full clone set. An unresolved V gene accounts for under half of the shortfall where checked; the remainder is of unknown origin. For this sample the table gives fewer than 150,000 clones, of which roughly 78% were detected only once. The top ten constitute around 2% of the sample. Sample: PBMCs. These receptors were collected from a man aged 25 to 40 in good health and CMV-seronegative.

The chain has TRBV6-5 and TRBJ1-2, with 8 bases that match TRBD1. Trimming removed 4 bases from V and 6 bases from J; junction bases left unmatched: 4. This CDR3 comprises 13 residues. CDR1 is MNHEY, CDR2 SVGAGI, per germline. In DNA, the CDR3 is TGTGCCAGCAGTTCTCAGGGGGCGAATGGCTACACCTTC. Encoded protein: CASSSQGANGYTF.

The chain has TRBV6-5 and TRBJ1-2, with 7 bases aligning to TRBD1. Per the germline V gene, CDR1 is MNHEY and CDR2 is SVGAGI. The junction had 11 bases not matched to a gene; V was cut back by 5 bases and J by 8 bases. The CDR3 length is 14 residues. CDR3 residues: CASSLSPGQKGYTF. In DNA, the CDR3 is TGTGCCAGCAGTCTTTCCCCGGGACAGAAAGGCTACACCTTC.

The chain joins TRBV7-2 to TRBJ2-7; 11 nucleotides agree with TRBD2. Per germline, CDR1 SGHTA and CDR2 FQGNSA. The length of the CDR3 is 16 residues. After removal of 0 bases from V and 7 bases from J, the junction contained 8 bases not matched to a gene. CDR3 residues: CASSLAPRLAGGEQYF. CDR3 in DNA: TGTGCCAGCAGCTTAGCCCCGAGGCTAGCGGGGGGTGAGCAGTACTTC.

The rearrangement links TRBV6-5 to TRBJ1-2, with unresolved D. The V gene's germline CDR1 is MNHEY and CDR2 SVGAGI. Trimming shortened V by 4 bases and J by 4 bases, and 16 bases separated the two germline ends. There are 15 residues in the CDR3. CDR3 loop: CASSSTSRGGYGYTF. CDR3 sequence (DNA): TGTGCCAGCAGTTCTACCAGCCGAGGTGGCTATGGCTACACCTTC.

This clone was picked up a small number of times. The chain carries TRBV6-5 and TRBJ2-6; D is ambiguous. V was pared by 0 bases and J by 1 base, with 7 bases between. CDR1 is MNHEY, CDR2 SVGAGI, per germline. This CDR3 comprises 16 residues. CDR3 residues: CASSYSRQSGANVLTF. In DNA form, the CDR3 reads TGTGCCAGCAGTTACTCGAGGCAGTCTGGGGCCAACGTCCTGACTTTC.

The rearrangement uses TRBV27 and TRBJ2-7; 7 nucleotides match TRBD1. V lost 6 bases and J lost 5; bases outside the gene matches: 16. CDR3 length: 16 amino acids. The germline CDR1 and CDR2 sequences are MNHEY and SMNVEV (reference sequence). The CDR3 DNA reads as TGTGCCAGCAGCTCCACTCGGACAGGCGGCTTCCACGAGCAGTACTTC. Amino acids: CASSSTRTGGFHEQYF.

This clone was counted between two and nine times. The chain uses TRBV6-1 and TRBJ2-2, with TRBD1 matching over 8 bases. V lost 6 bases, J lost 6 bases, and 3 bases stayed unmatched. Looked up from germline, CDR1 is MNHNS and CDR2 is SASEGT. This CDR3 has 13 residues. CDR3 sequence reads: CASRAQGAGELFF. As DNA, the CDR3 is TGTGCCAGCAGAGCACAGGGGGCCGGGGAGCTGTTTTTT.

This clone was seen just once. The genes are TRBV10-3 and TRBJ2-2, with D perhaps TRBD2 (5 bases). The CDR3 consists of 14 residues. The V end lost 5 bases, the J end lost 1 base, and 8 bases lay between the germline ends. Germline V CDR1 and CDR2: ENHRY, SYGVKD. For the CDR3, the DNA is TGTGCCATCAGTCAAGCGGTGAACACCGGGGAGCTGTTTTTT. Translating gives CAISQAVNTGELFF.

CDR3 in DNA: TGTGCCAGCAGTTCGCGGTGGGACAGGGATCAGCCCCAGCATTTT. This sequence encodes CASSSRWDRDQPQHF. The genes are TRBV27 and TRBJ1-5; TRBD1 matches at 9 bases. In germline, CDR1 is MNHEY, CDR2 SMNVEV (reference sequence). This CDR3 comprises 15 residues. With V trimmed by 4 bases and J by 5 bases, 6 bases remained unmatched.

This clone was counted only a few times. The genes are TRBV4-1 and TRBJ1-5, with D hard to call. V gave up 0 bases and J gave up 7 bases, with 13 bases separating them. The CDR3 has 15 amino acids. Germline values: CDR1 MGHRA, CDR2 YSYEKL. In DNA form, the CDR3 reads TGCGCCAGCAGCCAAGAAGCTAACTCATGGCAGCCCCAGCATTTT. This encodes CASSQEANSWQPQHF.

Only one count was recorded for this clone. The V and J genes are TRBV5-8 and TRBJ2-1; D is perhaps TRBD2 (5 bases). Trimming removed 1 base from V and 7 bases from J, with 12 bases in between. The CDR3 covers 14 residues. In germline, CDR1 is SGHTS, CDR2 YDEGEE. The CDR3: CASSLLAGMNEQFF. CDR3 nucleotide sequence: TGTGCCAGCAGCTTGTTGGCCGGGATGAATGAGCAGTTCTTC. The variable domain in full, completed from reference TRBV5-8 and TRBJ2-1, reads EAGVTQSPTHLIKTRGQQATLRCSPISGHTSVYWYQQALGLGLQFLLWYDEGEERNRGNFPPRFSGRQFPNYSSELNVNALELEDSALYLCASSLLAGMNEQFFGPGTRLTVL.

The chain combines TRBV28 with TRBJ1-1, with a tentative D call TRBD1 (5 bases). Germline CDR1 and CDR2: MDHEN and SYDVKM. This CDR3 has 15 residues. The V end was cut by 3 bases, the J end by 1 base, with 12 bases between. The CDR3 here is CASSLWGLGNTEAFF. As DNA, the CDR3 is TGTGCCAGCAGTTTGTGGGGACTTGGGAACACTGAAGCTTTCTTT.

This clone has a count of ten or more. The chain couples TRBV19 to TRBJ2-5, with TRBD2 matching over 9 bases. The CDR3 is made up of 14 amino acids. Per germline, CDR1 LNHDA and CDR2 SQIVND (reference sequence). Trimming cost V 11 bases and J 5 bases; bases outside gene matches: 12. For the CDR3, the DNA is TGTGCCTCCTCCGTGGCGGGAGGGCACGAGACCCAGTACTTC. Encoded protein: CASSVAGGHETQYF.

V is TRBV27 and J is TRBJ1-5; D perhaps matches TRBD1 (5 bases). The CDR3 sequence is 13 residues long. Germline CDR1 and CDR2: MNHEY and SMNVEV (reference sequence). V lost 2 bases and J lost 6, with 8 bases in between. CDR3 nucleotide sequence: TGTGCCAGCAGTTTACAGGGCGGTCAGCCCCAGCATTTT. Translating gives CASSLQGGQPQHF.